The clone carrying this T cell receptor (beta chain) was observed a few times. Its specificity is unknown. This entry comes from a study of cytomegalovirus exposure and HLA in healthy donors. Study-level points and caveats: According to the study, approximately 150 TCR beta chains were cytomegalovirus-associated.

The CDR3 loop spans 14 amino acids. Germline V lookup: CDR1 MNHEY, CDR2 SVGAGI. The V end was cut by 6 bases, the J end by 6 bases, with 17 bases between. With 60 Vbeta and 13 Jbeta primers, the PCR was carried out. Generated by immunoSEQ multiplex PCR, the TCRdb table keeps only in-frame clones and is missing some. Of some 130,000 clones listed, 77% were seen once; the top ten hold roughly 2%. V and J are TRBV6-5 and TRBJ1-1; weak D call: TRBD1 (6 bases). The sequencing input was PBMCs. The receptor was isolated from a man aged 30 to 45 in good health and CMV-seronegative. CDR3 coding DNA: TGTGCCAGCAGGGAGACAGGCGTTAATGCTGAAGCTTTCTTT. It yields the protein CASRETGVNAEAFF.